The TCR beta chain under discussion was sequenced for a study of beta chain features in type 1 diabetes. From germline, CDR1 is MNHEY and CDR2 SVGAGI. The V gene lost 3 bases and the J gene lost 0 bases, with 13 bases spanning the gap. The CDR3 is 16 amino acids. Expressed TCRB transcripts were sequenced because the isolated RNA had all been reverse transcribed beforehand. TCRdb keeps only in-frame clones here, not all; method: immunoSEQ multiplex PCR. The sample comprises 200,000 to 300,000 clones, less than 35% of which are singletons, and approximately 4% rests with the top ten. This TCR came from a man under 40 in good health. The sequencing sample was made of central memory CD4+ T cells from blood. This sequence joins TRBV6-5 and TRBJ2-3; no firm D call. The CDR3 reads CASSYSASPSTDTQYF. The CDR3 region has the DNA TGTGCCAGCAGTTATTCGGCTAGTCCTAGCACAGATACGCAGTATTTT.